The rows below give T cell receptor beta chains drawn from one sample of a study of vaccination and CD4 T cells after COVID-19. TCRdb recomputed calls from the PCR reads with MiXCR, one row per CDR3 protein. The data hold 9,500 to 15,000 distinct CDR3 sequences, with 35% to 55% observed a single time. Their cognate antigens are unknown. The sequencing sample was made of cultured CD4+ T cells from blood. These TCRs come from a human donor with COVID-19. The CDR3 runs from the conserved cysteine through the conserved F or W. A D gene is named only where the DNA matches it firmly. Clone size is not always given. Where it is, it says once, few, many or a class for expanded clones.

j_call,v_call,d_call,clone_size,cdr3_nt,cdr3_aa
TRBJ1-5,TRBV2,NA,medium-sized,TGTGCCAGCAGTGAAGCGGCTGGGGGCGGGGGGGGGCCCCAGCATTTT,CASSEAAGGGGGPQHF
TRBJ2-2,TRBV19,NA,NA,TGTGCCAGTAGTATCCCGGGGGACCAGAACACCGGGGAGCTGTTTTTT,CASSIPGDQNTGELFF
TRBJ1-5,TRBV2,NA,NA,TGTGCCAGCAGTGTTGGGTTGGGCAATCAGCCCCAGCATTTT,CASSVGLGNQPQHF
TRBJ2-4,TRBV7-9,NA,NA,TGTGCCAGCTCTTATGGGGGAGAGGCCAAAAACATTCAGTACTTC,CASSYGGEAKNIQYF
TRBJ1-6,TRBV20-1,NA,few,TGCAGTGCTAGTCCAGAGACAGGTACTAATTCACCCCTCCACTTT,CSASPETGTNSPLHF
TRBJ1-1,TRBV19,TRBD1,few,TGTGCCAGTAATTCCGGGACAGGGAACACTGAAGCTTTCTTT,CASNSGTGNTEAFF
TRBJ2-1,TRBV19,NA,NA,TGTGCCAGTAGTTCCCCTGGGGACCGAGAGCAGTTCTTC,CASSSPGDREQFF
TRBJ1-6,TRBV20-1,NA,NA,TGCAGTGCTAGAGGGGACACTTATTCACCCCTCCACTTT,CSARGDTYSPLHF
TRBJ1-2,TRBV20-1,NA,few,TGCAGTGAGGGTCAGGGCTACACCTTC,CSEGQGYTF
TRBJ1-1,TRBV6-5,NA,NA,TGTGCCAGCAGTTACCTATGGAACACTGAAGCTTTCTTT,CASSYLWNTEAFF
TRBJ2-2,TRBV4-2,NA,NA,TGTGCCAGCAGCCAAAGGACCGGGGAGCTGTTTTTT,CASSQRTGELFF
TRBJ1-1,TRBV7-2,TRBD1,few,TGTGCCAGCAGCACAGACAGGGTTAACACTGAAGCTTTCTTT,CASSTDRVNTEAFF
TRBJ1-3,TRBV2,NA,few,TGTGCCAGCAGTCCCGGGACAACTGGAAACACCATATATTTT,CASSPGTTGNTIYF
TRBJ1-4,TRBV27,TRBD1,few,TGTGCCAGCAGTACGAGACAGGGCCCTAATGAAAAACTGTTTTTT,CASSTRQGPNEKLFF
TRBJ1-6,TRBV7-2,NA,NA,TGTGCCAGCAGCTTAGGATGGGCAGGGGACAATTCACCCCTCCACTTT,CASSLGWAGDNSPLHF
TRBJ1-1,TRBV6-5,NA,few,TGTGCCAGCAGTTACCCAGGGAACACTGAAGCTTTCTTT,CASSYPGNTEAFF